This is a list of T cell receptor beta chains from one sample in a study of CD8 T cells in ankylosing spondylitis. TCRdb re-analysed the 5' RACE reads in MiXCR, keeping a single row per CDR3 protein. The sample lists 400,000 or so distinct CDR3 sequences; 25% to 30% were seen once. The sequenced sample consisted of blood, either unsorted or a sorted T cell fraction (not recorded which). The receptors come from a male donor with ankylosing spondylitis. Both conserved end residues are part of each CDR3. Fields, in order: V gene, CDR3 length, J gene, CDR3 protein.

TRBV2	13	TRBJ1-5	CASSSQGFGPQHF
TRBV29-1	15	TRBJ2-3	CSAPVDSGRTDTQYF
TRBV29-1	12	TRBJ1-2	CSVDSSPYGYTF
TRBV7-6	17	TRBJ2-1	CASSLRFSAGSYNEQFF
TRBV4-2	16	TRBJ2-1	CASSQDHDRSYNEQFF
TRBV12-3/TRBV12-4	13	TRBJ1-2	CASSLRDSYGYTF
TRBV24-1	17	TRBJ2-1	CATSDRILAGGLDEQFF
TRBV20-1	11	TRBJ2-1	CSAPRGNEQFF
TRBV20-1	14	TRBJ2-7	CSACLAAVGYEQYF
TRBV20-1	14	TRBJ1-2	CSARLGGTPYGYTF
TRBV5-1	14	TRBJ2-1	CASSLRGDYNEQFF
TRBV5-1	13	TRBJ1-4	CASSLGMGEKLFF
TRBV14	14	TRBJ1-1	CASSQVRENTEAFF
TRBV7-2	15	TRBJ2-3	CASSPLAGGSDTQYF
TRBV12-3/TRBV12-4	16	TRBJ2-2	CASSEWGGPRTGELFF
TRBV12-3/TRBV12-4	17	TRBJ1-6	CASKDGGGRAYNSPLHF
TRBV27	14	TRBJ1-1	CASSLSRDNTEAFF
TRBV4-1	15	TRBJ1-4	CASSLLRDRGEKLFF
TRBV3-1	14	TRBJ2-3	CASSQDRGLDTQYF
TRBV3-1	14	TRBJ2-2	CASSQEPGPGELFF
TRBV5-1	13	TRBJ2-3	CASSLMDRQTQYF
TRBV5-1	14	TRBJ2-7	CASSLAASRNEQYF
TRBV11-2	14	TRBJ2-5	CASSSLAGAGTQYF
TRBV5-1	14	TRBJ2-6	CASRAISWANVLTF
TRBV20-1	15	TRBJ2-5	CSANQDRIDRETQYF
TRBV7-9	14	TRBJ1-1	CASRDTGRNTEAFF
TRBV20-1	15	TRBJ2-1	CSARSPGRFYNEQFF
TRBV19	16	TRBJ2-1	CASSRSLAGGPGEQFF
TRBV28	12	TRBJ2-3	CASTSLPDTQYF
TRBV24-1	16	TRBJ2-1	CATSDPQRGGVNEQFF
TRBV20-1	14	TRBJ2-7	CSAPPQREPYEQYF
TRBV19	14	TRBJ2-7	CASSSQGSSYEQYF
TRBV3-1	15	TRBJ2-1	CASSPLGARGGEQFF
TRBV20-1	14	TRBJ2-7	CSANRQGLVHEQYF
TRBV2	15	TRBJ2-2	CASSSGTGDTGELFF
TRBV27	13	TRBJ2-5	CASSLDRRETQYF
TRBV7-9	15	TRBJ2-1	CASSFGLAENNEQFF
TRBV20-1	16	TRBJ2-1	CSAYPSSGSTYNEQFF
TRBV20-1	12	TRBJ2-5	CSAVPSGETQYF
TRBV11-2	13	TRBJ2-1	CASTAFTYNEQFF
TRBV20-1	13	TRBJ1-2	CSASLGQNYGYTF
TRBV7-6	15	TRBJ2-5	CASSLSGVTQETQYF
TRBV4-2	15	TRBJ2-2	CASSPGTYSTGELFF
TRBV2	12	TRBJ1-1	CASSWTGLETFF
TRBV11-2	19	TRBJ2-3	CASRRPGLAGGPSTDTQYF
TRBV3-1	12	TRBJ2-1	CASNQPGTEQFF
TRBV7-8	20	TRBJ2-4	CASSSEEGTGVPRAKNIQYF
TRBV7-9	14	TRBJ1-1	CASSPTRGGIVAFF
TRBV12-3/TRBV12-4	13	TRBJ1-6	CASTGGAGSPLHF
TRBV5-1	17	TRBJ2-1	CASSTGLAGGLYNEQFF
TRBV11-1	19	TRBJ2-1	CASSPRRDSRPDYTNEQFF
TRBV23-1	14	TRBJ1-1	CASALGGTATEAFF